The 12 T cell receptor beta chains below were found in one sample sequenced in a study of regulatory T cells in long-lasting Graves disease. Time point given: newly diagnosed GD, antithyroid drugs for less than 3 months. TCR sequences were obtained from RNA taken from PBMCs. In building TCR beta libraries, iRepertoire HTBI primers were used together with Arm-PCR of CDR3 regions. TCRdb reprocessed the multiplex PCR reads with MiXCR, giving one entry per CDR3 protein. The sample includes 500,000 or so distinct CDR3 sequences, 13% to 15% of them seen just once. This sample also appeared in a second study, on T cells in Graves' hyperthyroidism and ophthalmopathy.

The source was peripheral blood mononuclear cells (PBMCs), collected at new diagnosis, from a patient treated with antithyroid drugs. The receptors originated from a woman in her forties or fifties with Graves disease.

This clonotype has a count of ten or more. This chain links TRBV5-1 with TRBJ2-5; D is unresolved. Trimming removed 0 bases at V and 2 bases at J, with 8 bases between. The length of the CDR3 is 14 residues. CDR1 and CDR2 from the germline V gene are SGHRS and YFSETQ. The CDR3 coding sequence is TGCGCCAGCAGCTTGGGCGGTGGTCAAGAGACCCAGTACTTC. This gives the protein CASSLGGGQETQYF.

This clonotype was observed many times. V usage is TRBV7-9 and J usage is TRBJ1-6; no reliable D call. The CDR3 loop spans 14 amino acids. Germline V gives CDR1 SEHNR, CDR2 FQNEAQ (reference sequence). V lost 1 base, J lost 7 bases, and 8 bases lay in between. The CDR3 spells CASSLEGRNSPLHF. The CDR3 nucleotides are TGTGCCAGCAGCTTAGAGGGCCGAAATTCACCCCTCCACTTT. The whole variable domain, remainder taken from reference TRBV7-9 and TRBJ1-6, is DTGVSQNPRHKITKRGQNVTFRCDPISEHNRLYWYRQTLGQGPEFLTYFQNEAQLEKSRLLSDRFSAERPKGSFSTLEIQRTEQGDSAMYLCASSLEGRNSPLHFGNGTRLTVT.

The rearrangement uses TRBV7-9 and TRBJ2-1; possible D gene TRBD2, 7 bases. The CDR3 is 20 amino acids. Germline V gives CDR1 SEHNR, CDR2 FQNEAQ (reference sequence). V was pared by 1 base and J by 3 bases, with 25 bases between. The CDR3 loop reads CASSLVSLALKGGDYNEQFF. CDR3 in DNA: TGTGCCAGCAGCTTAGTCTCGTTGGCGCTCAAGGGGGGGGACTACAATGAGCAGTTCTTC.

This clonotype was recorded many times. This chain links TRBV3-1 with TRBJ2-3; tentative D call: TRBD2 (5 bases). The CDR3 is made up of 13 amino acids. Trimming cost V 0 bases and J 5 bases, with 6 bases left between them. Germline CDR1 is LGHDT and CDR2 is YNNKEL (reference sequence). For the CDR3, the DNA is TGTGCCAGCAGCCAAGACGCGGGAGATACGCAGTATTTT. Protein product: CASSQDAGDTQYF.

There are a few counts of this clonotype. The rearrangement joins TRBV19 to TRBJ2-2; D is ambiguous. Trimming cost V 3 bases and J 4 bases, with 9 bases left between them. The germline V gene has CDR1 LNHDA and CDR2 SQIVND (reference sequence). The CDR3 has 14 amino acids. CDR3 region: CASSILPATGELFF. DNA for the CDR3: TGTGCCAGTAGTATTTTGCCCGCCACCGGGGAGCTGTTTTTT.

The table lists this clonotype with many counts. V gene TRBV6-1 combines with J gene TRBJ1-4, with 9 bases fitting TRBD1. The CDR3 contains 14 residues. In germline, CDR1 is MNHNS, CDR2 SASEGT. With 6 bases clipped from V and 10 bases from J, the junction kept 9 bases outside the gene matches. CDR3 coding DNA: TGTGCCAGCAGGAGACAGGGGGGGATACGAAAACTGTTTTTT. Translated: CASRRQGGIRKLFF.

Here the CDR3 reads CSARAGGNSPLHF. The CDR3 nucleotides read TGCAGTGCGCGCGCGGGGGGGAATTCACCCCTCCACTTT. The chain joins TRBV20-1 to TRBJ1-6; perhaps TRBD1 as D (5 bases). Trimming took off 6 bases at V and 7 bases at J, with 13 bases between the two ends. Germline V gives CDR1 DFQATT, CDR2 SNEGSKA (reference sequence). The CDR3 runs 13 residues.

This clonotype was found many times. This chain links TRBV28 with TRBJ2-7; 10 bases align to TRBD2. Germline-derived CDR1 and CDR2 are MDHEN and SYDVKM. This CDR3 has 16 amino acids. V shed 2 bases, J shed 6 bases, and the junction held 10 bases outside the gene matches. Here the CDR3 reads CASSLAIAGGALEQYF. The CDR3 DNA is TGTGCCAGCAGTTTAGCGATAGCGGGAGGAGCCCTCGAGCAGTACTTC.

This clonotype was detected only a few times. The V and J genes are TRBV5-1 and TRBJ2-5, with 8 bases fitting TRBD2. The V and J ends lost 5 bases and 4 bases, in that order; junction bases with no gene match: 13. From germline, CDR1 is SGHRS and CDR2 YFSETQ. The CDR3 runs to 16 residues. The DNA of the CDR3 is TGCGCCAGCAGTCTGCCTGTCGGGAGGGTTCGAGAGACCCAGTACTTC. This codes for CASSLPVGRVRETQYF. Using reference TRBV5-1 and TRBJ2-5 for the parts outside the CDR3, the full variable domain is KAGVTQTPRYLIKTRGQQVTLSCSPISGHRSVSWYQQTPGQGLQFLFEYFSETQRNKGNFPGRFSGRQFSNSRSEMNVSTLELGDSALYLCASSLPVGRVRETQYFGPGTRLLVL.

V is TRBV6-1 and J is TRBJ2-3; D not certain. This CDR3 has 13 amino acids. The V gene's germline CDR1 is MNHNS and CDR2 SASEGT. Trimming took 5 bases from V and 8 from J, leaving 14 bases between them. CDR3 loop: CASSPQIRATQYF. CDR3 DNA sequence: TGTGCCAGCAGTCCCCAAATCCGGGCTACGCAGTATTTT.

To note about this clonotype: This may arise from a read error, as a much more abundant clone is one base away. The chain links TRBV2 to TRBJ2-1, with 10 nucleotides matching TRBD2. The CDR3 has 16 amino acids. The V and J ends lost 6 bases and 10 bases, in that order; junction bases with no gene match: 15. Germline assignment: CDR1 SNHLY and CDR2 FYNNEI. The CDR3: CASRGSTSGTSNEQFF. The CDR3 DNA follows: TGTGCCAGCAGGGGGTCAACTAGCGGGACGAGCAACGAGCAGTTCTTC.

This clonotype was counted at least ten times. The chain couples TRBV7-9 to TRBJ1-1, with D hard to call. V lost 0 bases, J lost 2 bases, and 7 bases lay in between. This CDR3 has 14 amino acids. Per germline, CDR1 SEHNR and CDR2 FQNEAQ (reference sequence). The CDR3 DNA reads as TGTGCCAGCAGCTTAGCCGGAGCTAACACTGAAGCTTTCTTT. It is translated as CASSLAGANTEAFF.